This T cell receptor (beta chain) was sequenced during a study of blood T cell repertoires in COVID-19. Looking at the study overall: Italy, Spain and the United States were the sources of the convalescent and acute COVID-19 samples.

From germline, CDR1 is SEHNR and CDR2 FQNEAQ (reference sequence). This CDR3 comprises 15 residues. V lost 7 bases to trimming and J lost 14 bases, with 24 bases between them. The table came from immunoSEQ multiplex PCR; TCRdb's copy has only in-frame clones and leaves some out. The sample includes roughly 50,000 clones, about 87% of them seen just once. The chain combines TRBV7-9 with TRBJ1-6; D uncertain. The receptor's source is a man at least 80 years old with acute or convalescent COVID-19. What was sequenced was peripheral blood. The CDR3 DNA reads as TGTGCCAGCATCCACCGCAGTTGGTTTGAATGGTCCCTCCACTTT. Its translation: CASIHRSWFEWSLHF.